The sequence of this T cell receptor (beta chain) was determined in a study of regulatory T cells in long-lasting Graves disease (dated by TCRdb to the early 2020s). A note on the overall study: Antithyroid drugs had been taken for less than 3 months by newly diagnosed Graves' disease patients. Peripheral blood TCR sequencing and RNA sequencing compared persistent Graves' disease patients with newly diagnosed Graves' disease patients. The study took place in China and was registered as a clinical trial. TCR sequencing covered some 13 persistent and approximately 20 newly diagnosed Graves' disease patients, around 33 samples in total. The paper's findings and limits, for the study overall: Persistent Graves' disease patients showed lower TCR Shannon entropy and fewer highly expanded clones than newly diagnosed patients, suggesting clonal expansion. The small sample size was acknowledged by the authors as a limitation that may reduce accuracy. Sequencing and analysis were restricted to the TCR beta chain. Peripheral blood alone was examined, since thyroid tissue, which constituted the primary lesion, could not be accessed. Preferential use of TRBV28, TRBJ1-2 and TRBJ2-5 was observed in persistent disease, whereas TRBV20-1 and TRBJ2-1 were favored in newly diagnosed disease. Patients with persistent disease shared more public clonotypes (approximately 2,500) than newly diagnosed patients did (966).

This clonotype was seen repeatedly, ten times or more. Its antigen remains undetermined. Base qualities were left out, and no much larger clone turns up one base away. What this sample's time point label stands for: newly diagnosed GD, antithyroid drugs for less than 3 months. RNA was extracted from PBMCs in TRIzol for both TCR sequencing and RNA sequencing. Graves' disease was diagnosed according to American Thyroid Association guidelines. Recruitment of patients was carried out at an endocrinology department in Xi'an, China. From each patient, about 8.9 milliliters of peripheral blood was collected into an EDTA anticoagulant tube. PBMCs were isolated by Ficoll Paque Plus density gradient separation without further T cell sorting. An Agilent 2100 Bioanalyzer and agarose gel were used to check RNA quality, while a NanoDrop 2000 measured RNA concentration. V sheds 5 bases and J sheds 4 bases, leaving 11 bases between their ends. From a lookup of the germline V gene (reference sequence), CDR1 and CDR2 are DFQATT and SNEGSKA. The CDR3 runs 12 residues from the cysteine to the phenylalanine. Solely the CDR3 DNA is kept, with 36 bases framed from the first base.

The receptor library was made with multiplex PCR. These reads were obtained on an Illumina HiSeq 4000. CDR3 regions were amplified by Arm-PCR with iRepertoire HTBI primers to construct TCR beta libraries. Gel purification was performed on PCR products prior to sequencing. The original pipeline was this. Across samples, approximately 68 TRBV and 13 to 15 TRBJ segments were identified and used for gene usage analysis of CDR3 amino acid clonotypes. Filtered high-quality paired reads were merged into contigs using COPE and FqMerger. BLAST was used to align contigs to IMGT TRBV, TRBD and TRBJ reference genes, with CDR3 defined following IMGT. Any clonotype with a frequency above 0.1% was counted as a highly expanded clone. Shannon entropy was used to measure repertoire diversity, and the Gini coefficient was used to measure V-J evenness. Clonotypes shared by more than one individual were considered public. TCRdb trimmed public reads at Q25 via fastp, called clones via MiXCR and kept in-frame beta chains. CDR3 protein sequences are deduplicated, and each keeps its most common genes and DNA. Clone size and V and J calls follow TCRdb, not the original study. The sample has roughly 500,000 distinct CDR3 sequences on record, 12% of them singletons. The ten largest clones capture roughly 9.3% of the sample.

In addition, the sample was reused for a study of T cells in Graves' hyperthyroidism and ophthalmopathy. The second study also describes: A patient counted as having stable Graves' hyperthyroidism if no progression to ophthalmopathy occurred over 18 months of follow-up. The hyperthyroidism patients were between 18 and 65 years old and newly diagnosed, with a disease duration of less than 2 months. Any patient with an uncontrolled infection, another autoimmune disease, pregnancy or lactation was excluded. Diagnoses were established on the basis of clinical symptoms, serum thyroxine and TRAb, thyroid ultrasound, and orbital computed tomography. For the first round of RT-PCR on the TCR CDR3, the HTBI primer set was used together with the Qiagen OneStep RT-PCR kit. Most expanded thyroid clonotypes (frequency above 0.001) were also found in blood, which suggests that blood repertoires may mirror thyroid immune responses. A 13 V-J signature model separated ophthalmopathy from stable hyperthyroidism, with just over 85% sensitivity and 81.08% specificity in cross-validation and 80%/75% in testing. In validation, the model predicted progression to ophthalmopathy a median of around 6.5 months before onset, with about 64% sensitivity and roughly 77% specificity. To identify distinguishing TCR V-J signatures, a discovery cohort of 90 to 100 patients was used, comprising 40 to 45 with Graves' ophthalmopathy and around 57 with stable Graves' hyperthyroidism. Prospective prediction of ophthalmopathy was tested in an independent validation cohort of some 19 hyperthyroidism patients and 15 to 17 patients who later progressed to ophthalmopathy. The approximately 100 discovery patients were randomly split 7:3 into training and test sets. In more than 5 Graves' hyperthyroidism patients, the study also compared T-cell repertoires from thyroid tissue with T-cell repertoires from blood. Following sampling, methimazole starting at 30 mg daily was given to hyperthyroidism patients, and high-dose intravenous methylprednisolone was given to ophthalmopathy patients. Libraries were constructed in a second round of multiplex PCR, after which size selection and purification were performed. The libraries were sequenced on an Illumina HiSeq2000 using paired-end 100 bp reads. SOAPnuke was used to process the raw data, throwing out any read that contained adapters or uncalled bases, had a mean Phred below 15, or lacked an exact constant-primer or identifier match. COPE v1.2.5 was used to merge high-quality paired reads, and clonotypes were defined as unique nucleotide sequences. Clonotypes were aligned to IMGT TRBV, TRBD and TRBJ reference segments using MiTCR v1.1. Analysis was restricted to V-J combinations with a frequency above 0.0001, which covered over 98% of repertoires. A TCS score was defined as the ratio of F50 (clonal expansion) to E x V (chaos), with BLOSUM62-based TCRdist applied between CDR3 peptides within each V-J. Welch's t-statistics and random forest reduced roughly 540 V-J features to about 13, which were used in a naive Bayes classifier (R e1071). Sample size was not statistically predetermined, and investigators were not blinded to group allocation. TCR Vbeta CDR3 sequencing of 130 to 150 peripheral blood samples (around 45 ophthalmopathy, roughly 74 hyperthyroidism and some 17 progressor patients) is reported in the paper.

Sequenced material: peripheral blood mononuclear cells (PBMCs), taken at new diagnosis, from a patient treated with antithyroid drugs. The chain uses TRBV20-1 and TRBJ1-2, and TRBD1 may be the D gene, going by 6 matching bases. The receptor comes from a woman in her 30s with Graves disease. Donor details come from another sample of the same person, matched by shared clones. The CDR3 is CSAPDRSYGYTF. The DNA sequence is as follows: TGCAGTGCTCCCGACAGGTCCTATGGCTACACCTTC.